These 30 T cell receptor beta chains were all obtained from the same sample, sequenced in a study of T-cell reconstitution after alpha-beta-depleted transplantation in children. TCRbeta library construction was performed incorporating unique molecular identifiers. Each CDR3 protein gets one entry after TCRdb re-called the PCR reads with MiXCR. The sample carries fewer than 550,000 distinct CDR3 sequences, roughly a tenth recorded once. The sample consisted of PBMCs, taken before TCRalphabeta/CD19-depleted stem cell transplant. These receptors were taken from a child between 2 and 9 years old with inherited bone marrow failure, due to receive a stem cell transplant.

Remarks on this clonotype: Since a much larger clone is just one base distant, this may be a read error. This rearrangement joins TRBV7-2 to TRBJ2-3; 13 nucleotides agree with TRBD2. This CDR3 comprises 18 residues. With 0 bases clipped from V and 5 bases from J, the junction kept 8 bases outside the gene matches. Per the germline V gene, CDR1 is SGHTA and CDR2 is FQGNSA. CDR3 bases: TGTGCCAGCAGCTTAGCATCCGGACTAGCGGGAGAAAAAGATACGCAGTATTTT. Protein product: CASSLASGLAGEKDTQYF.

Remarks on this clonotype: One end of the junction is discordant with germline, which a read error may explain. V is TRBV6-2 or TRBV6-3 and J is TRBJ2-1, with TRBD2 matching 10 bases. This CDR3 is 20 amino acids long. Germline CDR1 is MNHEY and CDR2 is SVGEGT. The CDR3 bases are TGTGCCAGCAGTCCTGGGAGGAGGCTAGCGGGAGCAAGAGGCTACAATGAGCAGTTGTTC. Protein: CASSPGRRLAGARGYNEQLF.

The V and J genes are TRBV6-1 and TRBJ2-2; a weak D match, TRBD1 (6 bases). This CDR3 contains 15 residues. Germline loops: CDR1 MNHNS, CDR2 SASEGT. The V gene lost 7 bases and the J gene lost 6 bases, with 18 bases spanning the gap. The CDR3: CASTKPGHGAGELFF. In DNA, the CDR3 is TGTGCCAGCACTAAACCGGGACACGGGGCCGGGGAGCTGTTTTTT.

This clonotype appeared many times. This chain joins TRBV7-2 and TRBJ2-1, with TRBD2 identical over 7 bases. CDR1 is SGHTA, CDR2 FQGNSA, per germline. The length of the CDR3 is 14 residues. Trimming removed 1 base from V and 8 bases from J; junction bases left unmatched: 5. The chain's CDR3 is CASSLGGSLDEQFF. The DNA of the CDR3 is TGTGCCAGCAGCTTAGGCGGGAGTCTCGATGAGCAGTTCTTC. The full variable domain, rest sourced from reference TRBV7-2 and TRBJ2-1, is GAGVSQSPSNKVTEKGKDVELRCDPISGHTALYWYRQSLGQGLEFLIYFQGNSAPDKSGLPSDRFSAERTGGSVSTLTIQRTQQEDSAVYLCASSLGGSLDEQFFGPGTRLTVL.

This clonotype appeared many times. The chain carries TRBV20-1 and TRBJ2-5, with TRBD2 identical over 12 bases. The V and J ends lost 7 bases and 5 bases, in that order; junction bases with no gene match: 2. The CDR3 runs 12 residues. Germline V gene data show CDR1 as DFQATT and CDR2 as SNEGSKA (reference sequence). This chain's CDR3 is CSGLAGEETQYF. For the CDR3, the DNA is TGCAGTGGACTAGCGGGAGAGGAGACCCAGTACTTC.

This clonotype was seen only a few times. The CDR3 coding sequence is TGCAGTGCTAGAGACACCGGACTAGCGGGCGCTACCTACGAGCAGTACTTC. As protein: CSARDTGLAGATYEQYF. The rearrangement uses TRBV20-1 and TRBJ2-7; 11 bases match TRBD2. V trimming: 0 bases; J trimming: 2 bases; junction bases outside the gene matches: 9. The CDR3 covers 17 residues. The germline gives CDR1 DFQATT, CDR2 SNEGSKA (reference sequence).

The CDR3 loop reads CASSQTSGRINEQFF. The CDR3 nucleotides are TGTGCCAGCAGTCAGACTAGCGGGAGAATTAATGAGCAGTTCTTC. The chain has TRBV2 and TRBJ2-1; TRBD2 aligns across 12 bases. CDR1 is SNHLY and CDR2 is FYNNEI in the germline V gene. The CDR3 extends over 15 amino acids. Trimming took 5 bases from V and 7 from J; bases not matched to a gene: 6.

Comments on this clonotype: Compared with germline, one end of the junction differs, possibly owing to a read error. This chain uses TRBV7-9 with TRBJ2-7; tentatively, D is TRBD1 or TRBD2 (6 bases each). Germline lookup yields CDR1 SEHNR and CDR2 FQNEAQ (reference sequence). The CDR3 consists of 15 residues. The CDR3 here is CASSPLGGGPYELYF. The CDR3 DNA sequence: TGTGCCAGCAGCCCTCTAGGGGGAGGCCCCTACGAGCTGTACTTC.

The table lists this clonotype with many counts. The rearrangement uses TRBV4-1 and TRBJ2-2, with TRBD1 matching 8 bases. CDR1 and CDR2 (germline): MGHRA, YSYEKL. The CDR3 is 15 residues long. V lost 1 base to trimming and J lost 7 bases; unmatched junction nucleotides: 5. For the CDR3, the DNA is TGCGCCAGCAGCCAAGTCCAGGGGGCGGTCGGGGAGCTGTTTTTT. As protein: CASSQVQGAVGELFF.

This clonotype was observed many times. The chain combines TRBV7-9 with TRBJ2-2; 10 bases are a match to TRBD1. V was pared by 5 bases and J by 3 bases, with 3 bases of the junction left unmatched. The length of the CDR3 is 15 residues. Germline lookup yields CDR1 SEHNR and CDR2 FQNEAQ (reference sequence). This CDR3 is CASSGTGAYTGELFF. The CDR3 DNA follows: TGTGCCAGCAGCGGGACAGGGGCATACACCGGGGAGCTGTTTTTT. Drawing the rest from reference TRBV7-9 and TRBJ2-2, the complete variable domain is DTGVSQNPRHKITKRGQNVTFRCDPISEHNRLYWYRQTLGQGPEFLTYFQNEAQLEKSRLLSDRFSAERPKGSFSTLEIQRTEQGDSAMYLCASSGTGAYTGELFFGEGSRLTVL.

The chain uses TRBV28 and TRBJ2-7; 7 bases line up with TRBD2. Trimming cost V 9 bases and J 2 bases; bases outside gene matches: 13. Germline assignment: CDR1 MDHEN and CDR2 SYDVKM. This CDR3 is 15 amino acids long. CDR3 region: CASIPRGGSAYEQYF. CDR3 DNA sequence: TGTGCCAGTATACCTAGAGGCGGGAGCGCCTACGAGCAGTACTTC.

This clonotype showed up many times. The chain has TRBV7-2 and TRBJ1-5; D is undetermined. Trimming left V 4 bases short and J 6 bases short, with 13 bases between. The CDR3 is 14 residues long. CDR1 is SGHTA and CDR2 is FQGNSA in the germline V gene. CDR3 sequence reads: CASSSHLWGQPQHF. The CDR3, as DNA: TGTGCCAGCAGCTCCCACCTGTGGGGTCAGCCCCAGCATTTT.

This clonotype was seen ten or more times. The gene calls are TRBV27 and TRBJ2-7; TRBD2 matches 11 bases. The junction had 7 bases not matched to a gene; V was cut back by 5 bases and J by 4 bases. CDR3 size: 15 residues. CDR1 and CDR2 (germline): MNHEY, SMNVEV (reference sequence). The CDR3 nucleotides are TGTGCCAGCAGTCTGACGGGACTAGCGGAATACGAGCAGTACTTC. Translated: CASSLTGLAEYEQYF.

The CDR3 nucleotides are TGTGCCACCAGTGATTTGGGGGAGGGGGTCAATGAGCAGTTCTTC. It specifies CATSDLGEGVNEQFF. J is TRBJ2-1 and V is TRBV24-1; D perhaps matches TRBD2 (7 bases). Looked up from germline, CDR1 is KGHDR and CDR2 is SFDVKD. V dropped 0 bases and J dropped 6 bases, with 11 bases sitting between them. The CDR3 extends over 15 amino acids.

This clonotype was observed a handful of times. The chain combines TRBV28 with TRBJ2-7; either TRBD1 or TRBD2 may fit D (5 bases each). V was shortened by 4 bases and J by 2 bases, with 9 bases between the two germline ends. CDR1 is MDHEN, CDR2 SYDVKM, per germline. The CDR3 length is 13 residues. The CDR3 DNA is TGTGCCAGCAGTTACGGGGCCGCCTACGAGCAGTACTTC. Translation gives CASSYGAAYEQYF. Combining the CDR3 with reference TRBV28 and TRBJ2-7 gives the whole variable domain DVKVTQSSRYLVKRTGEKVFLECVQDMDHENMFWYRQDPGLGLRLIYFSYDVKMKEKGDIPEGYSVSREKKERFSLILESASTNQTSMYLCASSYGAAYEQYFGPGTRLTVT.

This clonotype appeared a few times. The CDR3 DNA reads as TGTGCCAGCAGCTCCGGGACAGCTAGAAACACCATATATTTT. Translating it yields CASSSGTARNTIYF. The V gene is TRBV7-9, the J gene TRBJ1-3, with 7 bases that match TRBD1. Trimming cost V 4 bases and J 5 bases; bases outside gene matches: 5. The CDR3 has 14 amino acids. Germline CDR1 reads SEHNR; CDR2 reads FQNEAQ (reference sequence). Combining the CDR3 with reference TRBV7-9 and TRBJ1-3 gives the whole variable domain DTGVSQNPRHKITKRGQNVTFRCDPISEHNRLYWYRQTLGQGPEFLTYFQNEAQLEKSRLLSDRFSAERPKGSFSTLEIQRTEQGDSAMYLCASSSGTARNTIYFGEGSWLTVV.

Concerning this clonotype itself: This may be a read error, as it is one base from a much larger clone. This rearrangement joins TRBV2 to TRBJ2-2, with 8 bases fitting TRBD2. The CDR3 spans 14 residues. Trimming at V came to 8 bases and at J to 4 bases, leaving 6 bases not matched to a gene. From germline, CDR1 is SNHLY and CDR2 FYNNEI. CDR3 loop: CASQGLETTGELFF. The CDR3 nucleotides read TGTGCCAGCCAGGGACTAGAGACCACCGGGGAGCTGTTTTTT. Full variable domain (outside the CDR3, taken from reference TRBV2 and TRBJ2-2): EPEVTQTPSHQVTQMGQEVILRCVPISNHLYFYWYRQILGQKVEFLVSFYNNEISEKSEIFDDQFSVERPDGSNFTLKIRSTKLEDSAMYFCASQGLETTGELFFGEGSRLTVL.

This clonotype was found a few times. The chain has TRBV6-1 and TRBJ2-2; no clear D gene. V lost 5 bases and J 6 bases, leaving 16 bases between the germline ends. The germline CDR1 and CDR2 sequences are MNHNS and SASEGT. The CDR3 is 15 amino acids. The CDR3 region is CASSLRIPKPGELFF. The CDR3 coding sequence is TGTGCCAGCAGTCTGCGGATCCCCAAGCCCGGGGAGCTGTTTTTT.

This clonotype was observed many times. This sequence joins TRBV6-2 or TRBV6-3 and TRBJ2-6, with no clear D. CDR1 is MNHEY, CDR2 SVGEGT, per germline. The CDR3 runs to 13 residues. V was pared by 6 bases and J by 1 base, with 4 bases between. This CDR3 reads CASSASGANVLTF. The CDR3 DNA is TGTGCCAGCAGCGCTTCTGGGGCCAACGTCCTGACTTTC.

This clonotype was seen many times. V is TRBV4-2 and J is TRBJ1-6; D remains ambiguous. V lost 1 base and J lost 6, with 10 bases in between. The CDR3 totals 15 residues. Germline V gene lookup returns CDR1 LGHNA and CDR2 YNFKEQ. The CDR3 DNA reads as TGTGCCAGCAGCCAAGGTATAGGGCTTAATTCACCCCTCCACTTT. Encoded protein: CASSQGIGLNSPLHF.

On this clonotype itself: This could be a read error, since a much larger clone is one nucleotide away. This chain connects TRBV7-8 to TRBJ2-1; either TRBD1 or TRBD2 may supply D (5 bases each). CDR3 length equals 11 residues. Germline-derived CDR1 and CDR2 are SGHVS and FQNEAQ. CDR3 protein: CANSLWGEQFF. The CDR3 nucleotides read TGTGCCAACAGCTTATGGGGGGAGCAGTTCTTC. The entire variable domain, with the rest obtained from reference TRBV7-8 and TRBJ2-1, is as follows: GAGVSQSPRYKVAKRGQDVALRCDPISGHVSLFWYQQALGQGPEFLTYFQNEAQLDKSGLPSDRFFAERPEGSVSTLKIQRTQQEDSAVYLCANSLWGEQFFGPGTRLTVL.

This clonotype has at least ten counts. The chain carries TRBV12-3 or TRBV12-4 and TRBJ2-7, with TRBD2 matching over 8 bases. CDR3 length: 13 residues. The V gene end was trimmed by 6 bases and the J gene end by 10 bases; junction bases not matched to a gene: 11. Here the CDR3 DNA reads TGTGCCAGCAGGGGGGGGACTAGTGGAATCCAGTACTTC. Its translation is CASRGGTSGIQYF.

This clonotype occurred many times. The CDR3 region has the DNA TGTGCCAGCAGCTACAAATCCGACAGGGCGGGCAATCAGCCCCAGCATTTT. Translated, it gives CASSYKSDRAGNQPQHF. The J gene is TRBJ1-5, the V gene TRBV7-9; TRBD1 matches at 7 bases. CDR1 and CDR2 from the germline V gene are SEHNR and FQNEAQ (reference sequence). The CDR3 length is 17 residues. The J segment lost 2 bases and the V segment lost 4 bases, leaving 11 bases of the junction unmatched.

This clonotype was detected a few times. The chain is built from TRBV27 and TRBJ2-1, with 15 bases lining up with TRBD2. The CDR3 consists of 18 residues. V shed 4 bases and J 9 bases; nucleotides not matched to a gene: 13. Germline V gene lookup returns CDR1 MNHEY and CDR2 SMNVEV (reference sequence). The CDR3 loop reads CASSSRTSGRAGGIEQFF. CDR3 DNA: TGTGCCAGCAGTTCCCGGACTAGCGGGAGGGCCGGGGGGATTGAGCAGTTCTTC.

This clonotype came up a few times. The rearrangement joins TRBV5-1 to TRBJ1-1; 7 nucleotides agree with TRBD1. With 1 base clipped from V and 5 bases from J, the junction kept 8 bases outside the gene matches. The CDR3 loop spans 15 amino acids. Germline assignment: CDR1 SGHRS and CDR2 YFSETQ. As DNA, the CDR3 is TGCGCCAGCAGCTTGAACTCAGGGGGGGGGACTGAAGCTTTCTTT. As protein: CASSLNSGGGTEAFF.

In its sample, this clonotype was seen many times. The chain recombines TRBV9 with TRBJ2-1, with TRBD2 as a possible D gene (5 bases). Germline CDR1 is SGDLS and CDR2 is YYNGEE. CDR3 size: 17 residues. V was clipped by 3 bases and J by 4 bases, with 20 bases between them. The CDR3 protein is CASSAPRTSSSYNEQFF. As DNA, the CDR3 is TGTGCCAGCAGCGCCCCCAGGACTTCATCGTCGTACAATGAGCAGTTCTTC.

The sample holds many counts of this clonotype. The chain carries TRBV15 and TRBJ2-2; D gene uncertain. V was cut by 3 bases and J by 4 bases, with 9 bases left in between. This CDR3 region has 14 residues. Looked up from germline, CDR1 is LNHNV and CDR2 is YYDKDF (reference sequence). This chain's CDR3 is CATSRDRITGELFF. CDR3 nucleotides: TGTGCCACCAGCAGGGATAGAATCACCGGGGAGCTGTTTTTT. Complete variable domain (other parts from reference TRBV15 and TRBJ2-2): DAMVIQNPRYQVTQFGKPVTLSCSQTLNHNVMYWYQQKSSQAPKLLFHYYDKDFNNEADTPDNFQSRRPNTSFCFLDIRSPGLGDTAMYLCATSRDRITGELFFGEGSRLTVL.

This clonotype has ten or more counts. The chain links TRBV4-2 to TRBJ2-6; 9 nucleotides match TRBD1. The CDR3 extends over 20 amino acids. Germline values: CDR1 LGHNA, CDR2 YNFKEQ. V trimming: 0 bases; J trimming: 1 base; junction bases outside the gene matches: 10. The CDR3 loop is CASSQEQVDRGLSGANVLTF. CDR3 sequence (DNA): TGTGCCAGCAGCCAAGAGCAGGTGGACAGGGGTTTATCTGGGGCCAACGTCCTGACTTTC.

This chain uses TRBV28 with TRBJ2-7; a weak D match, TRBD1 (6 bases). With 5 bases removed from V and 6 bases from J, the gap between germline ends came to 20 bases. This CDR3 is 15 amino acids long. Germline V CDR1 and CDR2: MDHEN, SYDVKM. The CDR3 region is CASSANRVGSREQYF. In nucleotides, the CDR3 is TGTGCCAGCAGTGCCAACAGGGTTGGTTCTCGCGAGCAGTACTTC.

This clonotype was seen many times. In DNA, the CDR3 is TGCGCCAGCAGCCATACCGGGACAGGGGGCTGGGGCGAGCAGTACTTC. Translation: CASSHTGTGGWGEQYF. The genes are TRBV4-3 and TRBJ2-7; 12 bases are shared with TRBD1. CDR1 and CDR2 from the germline V gene are LGHNA and YSLEER. The length of the CDR3 is 16 residues. J gave up 6 bases and V 3 bases, and 9 bases lay outside the gene matches.